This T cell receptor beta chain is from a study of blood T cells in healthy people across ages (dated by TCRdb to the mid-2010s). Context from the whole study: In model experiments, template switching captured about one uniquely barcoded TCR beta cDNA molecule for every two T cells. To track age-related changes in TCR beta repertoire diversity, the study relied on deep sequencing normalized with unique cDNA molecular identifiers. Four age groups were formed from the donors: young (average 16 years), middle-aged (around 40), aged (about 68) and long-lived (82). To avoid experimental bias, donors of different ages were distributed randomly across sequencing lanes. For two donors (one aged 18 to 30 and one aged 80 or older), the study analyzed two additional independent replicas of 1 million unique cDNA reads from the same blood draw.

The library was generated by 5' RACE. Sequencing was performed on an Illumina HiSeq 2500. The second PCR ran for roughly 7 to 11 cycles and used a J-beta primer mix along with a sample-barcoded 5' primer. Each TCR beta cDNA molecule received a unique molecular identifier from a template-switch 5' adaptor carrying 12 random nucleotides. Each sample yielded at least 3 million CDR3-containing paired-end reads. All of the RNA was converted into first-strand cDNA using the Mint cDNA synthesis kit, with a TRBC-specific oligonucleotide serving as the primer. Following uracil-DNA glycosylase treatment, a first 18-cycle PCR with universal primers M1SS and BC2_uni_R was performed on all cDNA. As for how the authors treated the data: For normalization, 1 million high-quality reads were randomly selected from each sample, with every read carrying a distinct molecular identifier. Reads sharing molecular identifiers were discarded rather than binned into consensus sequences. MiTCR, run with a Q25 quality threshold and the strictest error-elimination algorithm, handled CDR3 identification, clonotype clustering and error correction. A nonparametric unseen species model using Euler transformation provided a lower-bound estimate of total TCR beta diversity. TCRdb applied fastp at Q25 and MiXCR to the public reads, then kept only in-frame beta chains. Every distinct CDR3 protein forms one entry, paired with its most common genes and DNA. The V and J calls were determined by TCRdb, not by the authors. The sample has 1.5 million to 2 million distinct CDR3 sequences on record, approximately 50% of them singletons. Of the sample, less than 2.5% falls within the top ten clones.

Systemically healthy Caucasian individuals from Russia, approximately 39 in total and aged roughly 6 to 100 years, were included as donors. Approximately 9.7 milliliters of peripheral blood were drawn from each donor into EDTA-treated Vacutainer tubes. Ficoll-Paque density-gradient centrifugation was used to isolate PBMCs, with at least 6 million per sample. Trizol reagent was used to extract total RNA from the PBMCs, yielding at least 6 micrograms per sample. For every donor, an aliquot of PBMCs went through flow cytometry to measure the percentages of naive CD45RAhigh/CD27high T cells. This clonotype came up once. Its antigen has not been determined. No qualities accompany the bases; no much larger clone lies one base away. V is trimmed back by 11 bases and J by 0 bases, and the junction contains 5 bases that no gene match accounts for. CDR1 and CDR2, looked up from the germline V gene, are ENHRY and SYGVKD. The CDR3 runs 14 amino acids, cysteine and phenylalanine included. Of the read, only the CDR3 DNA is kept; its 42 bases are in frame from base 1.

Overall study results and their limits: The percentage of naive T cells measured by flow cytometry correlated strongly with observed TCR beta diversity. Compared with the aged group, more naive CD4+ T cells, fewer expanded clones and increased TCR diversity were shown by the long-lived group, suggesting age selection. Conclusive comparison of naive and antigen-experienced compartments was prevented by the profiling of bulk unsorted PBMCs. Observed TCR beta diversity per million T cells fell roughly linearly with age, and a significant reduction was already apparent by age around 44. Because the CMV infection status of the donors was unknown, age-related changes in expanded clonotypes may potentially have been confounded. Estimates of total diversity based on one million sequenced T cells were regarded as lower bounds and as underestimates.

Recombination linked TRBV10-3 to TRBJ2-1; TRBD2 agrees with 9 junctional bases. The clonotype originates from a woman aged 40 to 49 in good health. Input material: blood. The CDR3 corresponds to CAALSGGSYNEQFF. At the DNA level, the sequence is TGTGCCGCGCTTAGCGGGGGCTCCTACAATGAGCAGTTCTTC.